Shown below are 26 T cell receptor beta chains from a single sample sequenced in a study of radiation and T cells in renal cell carcinoma. Time point given: baseline pretreatment blood. Treatment defined: 15 Gy SBRT to primary tumor, nephrectomy 4 weeks later. Clones were sequenced by immunoSEQ multiplex PCR, and TCRdb holds only the in-frame ones, with some missing. The table has 100,000 to 150,000 clones, roughly 80% seen once. The source was blood, collected from a patient whose treatment included radiotherapy and nephrectomy. The origin of the receptors is a woman in her fifties or sixties with renal cell carcinoma.

The chain has TRBV27 and TRBJ2-3; 8 bases line up with TRBD1. The CDR3 spans 14 residues. Germline-derived CDR1 and CDR2 are MNHEY and SMNVEV (reference sequence). With 7 bases clipped from V and 7 bases from J, the junction kept 10 bases outside the gene matches. The CDR3 is CASNSGTGGNTQYF. DNA of the CDR3: TGTGCCAGCAACTCCGGGACAGGCGGGAATACGCAGTATTTT.

A remark on this clone: The junction and the germline gene differ at one end; a read error may be behind it. J is TRBJ1-1 and V is TRBV10-3; perhaps TRBD1 as D (6 bases). The CDR3 extends over 12 amino acids. CDR1 and CDR2 (germline): ENHRY, SYGVKD. The CDR3 DNA reads TGTGCCATCAGGGGGAGGGAGGGGGAGGATCTCTTT. It specifies CAIRGREGEDLF.

The rearrangement joins TRBV6-6 to TRBJ2-7, with D perhaps matching TRBD1 (5 bases). V lost 2 bases to trimming and J lost 6 bases, with 8 bases between them. Germline-derived CDR1 and CDR2 are MNHNY and SVGAGI (reference sequence). The CDR3 contains 12 residues. DNA of the CDR3: TGTGCCAGCAGTTACCAGGGCGGCGAGCAGTACTTC. Its protein product is CASSYQGGEQYF.

The chain is built from TRBV7-2 and TRBJ1-3; 7 positions match TRBD1. Unmatched junction bases numbered 4, after V lost 3 bases and J lost 2 bases. Germline V gives CDR1 SGHTA, CDR2 FQGNSA. The CDR3 totals 15 residues. The CDR3 region is CASSFDRVPGNTIYF. The CDR3 nucleotides read TGTGCCAGCAGCTTCGACAGGGTCCCTGGAAACACCATATATTTT.

The rearrangement links TRBV2 to TRBJ2-3, with TRBD1 matching 7 bases. V shed 4 bases and J 2 bases; nucleotides not matched to a gene: 3. The CDR3 covers 14 residues. Germline CDR1 SNHLY, CDR2 FYNNEI. CDR3 amino acids: CASSGQGITDTQYF. In DNA, the CDR3 is TGTGCCAGCAGTGGACAGGGAATCACAGATACGCAGTATTTT. Full variable domain (missing parts from reference TRBV2 and TRBJ2-3): EPEVTQTPSHQVTQMGQEVILRCVPISNHLYFYWYRQILGQKVEFLVSFYNNEISEKSEIFDDQFSVERPDGSNFTLKIRSTKLEDSAMYFCASSGQGITDTQYFGPGTRLTVL.

CDR3 loop: CASSLLVNTEAFF. CDR3 bases: TGTGCCAGCAGTTTATTAGTGAACACTGAAGCTTTCTTT. This chain uses TRBV27 with TRBJ1-1; D uncertain. The CDR3 covers 13 residues. V lost 1 base and J 0 bases, leaving 3 bases between the germline ends. Germline CDR1 is MNHEY and CDR2 is SMNVEV (reference sequence).

The chain couples TRBV29-1 to TRBJ1-5, with TRBD1 as a possible D gene (6 bases). V lost 4 bases and J lost 3, with 10 bases in between. The length of the CDR3 is 13 residues. Germline V gives CDR1 SQVTM, CDR2 ANQGSEA. The DNA of the CDR3 is TGCAGCGTTGCCGGGGGCTCCAATCAGCCCCAGCATTTT. Its translation: CSVAGGSNQPQHF.

The chain carries TRBV2 and TRBJ2-2; weak D call: TRBD1 (6 bases). CDR1 and CDR2 from the germline V gene are SNHLY and FYNNEI. The ends were cut back, 0 bases at V and 4 bases at J, with 12 bases in the middle. This CDR3 spans 16 amino acids. CDR3 coding DNA: TGTGCCAGCAGTGAAGCCCGGGCCAGGGGCACCGGGGAGCTGTTTTTT. Its protein is CASSEARARGTGELFF.

V usage is TRBV18 and J usage is TRBJ1-2, with D uncertain. This CDR3 has 12 amino acids. Germline loops: CDR1 KGHSH, CDR2 LQKENI. The V end was cut by 2 bases, the J end by 5 bases, with 6 bases between. The CDR3 loop reads CASSPSEYGYTF. Written as DNA, the CDR3 is TGTGCCAGCTCACCATCGGAATATGGCTACACCTTC.

The V gene is TRBV7-2, the J gene TRBJ2-7; 8 bases are a match to TRBD1. The ends lost 5 bases at V and 1 base at J; junction bases unmatched: 7. CDR1 is SGHTA and CDR2 is FQGNSA in the germline V gene. The CDR3 contains 15 residues. The CDR3 DNA reads as TGTGCCAGCAGCCCATGGACAGGGAATTCCTACGAGCAGTACTTC. It encodes CASSPWTGNSYEQYF.

The J gene is TRBJ1-5, the V gene TRBV29-1; 7 nucleotides agree with TRBD1. V lost 5 bases to trimming and J lost 4 bases; unmatched junction nucleotides: 8. The CDR3 runs 14 residues. Looked up from germline, CDR1 is SQVTM and CDR2 is ANQGSEA. The CDR3 loop is CSVSLGQTNQPQHF. The CDR3 nucleotides are TGCAGCGTTTCTCTGGGACAGACTAATCAGCCCCAGCATTTT.

This clone was recorded only once. V gene TRBV5-1 combines with J gene TRBJ2-5; 9 positions agree with TRBD2. The J segment lost 4 bases and the V segment lost 0 bases, leaving 4 bases of the junction unmatched. The CDR3 totals 15 residues. Germline CDR1 is SGHRS and CDR2 is YFSETQ. CDR3 nucleotide sequence: TGCGCCAGCAGCTTGGATGGACTAGCGTCAGAGACCCAGTACTTC. Residues: CASSLDGLASETQYF.

The rearrangement uses TRBV28 and TRBJ1-4; D might be TRBD1 (5 bases). V was trimmed by 5 bases and J by 8 bases, leaving 15 bases between them. Germline-derived CDR1 and CDR2 are MDHEN and SYDVKM. The CDR3 is 14 amino acids. The CDR3 spells CASSGGGIWEKLFF. The DNA of the CDR3 is TGTGCCAGCAGTGGGGGGGGGATTTGGGAAAAACTGTTTTTT.

The V gene is TRBV27, the J gene TRBJ1-5, with no clear D. The CDR3 is 13 residues long. Germline CDR1 reads MNHEY; CDR2 reads SMNVEV (reference sequence). The V end lost 3 bases, the J end lost 4 bases, and 7 bases lay between the germline ends. CDR3 nucleotide sequence: TGTGCCAGCAGTTTCGGTCTTAATCAGCCCCAGCATTTT. It specifies CASSFGLNQPQHF.

The chain employs TRBV23-1 and TRBJ2-1, with 10 bases identical to TRBD1. TRBV23-1 is an ORF, and what it does is uncertain. The V segment lost 3 bases and the J segment 1 base; nucleotides outside the gene matches: 18. CDR3 length equals 21 residues. CDR3 bases: TGCGCCAGCAGTCAGACTCACGACCGAGGGACAGGGGTCGGATCCTACAATGAGCAGTTCTTC. Protein product: CASSQTHDRGTGVGSYNEQFF.

V is TRBV7-9 and J is TRBJ2-5; no reliable D call. The CDR3 totals 13 residues. Germline CDR1 is SEHNR and CDR2 is FQNEAQ (reference sequence). Trimming cost V 7 bases and J 2 bases, with 11 bases left between them. This CDR3 reads CASTSTEQETQYF. CDR3 in DNA: TGTGCCAGCACCTCGACGGAACAAGAGACCCAGTACTTC.

This chain connects TRBV6-1 to TRBJ1-6; D is unclear. CDR3 length: 11 residues. Trimming cost V 8 bases and J 7 bases, with 6 bases left between them. CDR1 MNHNS and CDR2 SASEGT come from the germline V gene. CDR3 region: CASLGNSPLHF. The DNA of the CDR3 is TGTGCCAGCTTGGGGAATTCACCCCTCCACTTT.

V is TRBV6-1 and J is TRBJ2-1, with unresolved D. V gave up 4 bases and J gave up 5 bases, with 3 bases separating them. Germline loops: CDR1 MNHNS, CDR2 SASEGT. This CDR3 is 11 amino acids long. The CDR3 here is CASSAHNEQFF. CDR3 in DNA: TGTGCCAGCAGTGCCCACAATGAGCAGTTCTTC.

V gene TRBV30 combines with J gene TRBJ1-2, with D possibly TRBD1 on 6 matching bases. CDR1 and CDR2 from the germline V gene are GTSNPN and SVGIG (reference sequence). This CDR3 comprises 12 residues. The V end lost 7 bases, the J end lost 6 bases, and 15 bases lay between the germline ends. CDR3 amino acids: CASAGTKNGYTF. The CDR3 DNA reads as TGTGCCTCGGCCGGGACAAAGAATGGCTACACCTTC.

A few counts support this clone. The V and J genes are TRBV4-1 and TRBJ2-1, with TRBD2 matching over 9 bases. The V gene's germline CDR1 is MGHRA and CDR2 YSYEKL. V gave up 1 base and J gave up 8 bases; unmatched junction bases: 3. CDR3 length: 14 residues. CDR3: CASSQVSGSDEQFF. CDR3 in DNA: TGCGCCAGCAGCCAAGTTAGCGGGAGCGATGAGCAGTTCTTC.

This chain connects TRBV5-6 to TRBJ1-1, with 10 bases lining up with TRBD1. Germline CDR1 is SGHDT and CDR2 is YYEEEE. Trimming removed 3 bases from V and 1 base from J; junction bases left unmatched: 0. This CDR3 contains 14 residues. CDR3 sequence (DNA): TGTGCCAGCAGCTGGACAGGGGGGAACACTGAAGCTTTCTTT. Translated, it gives CASSWTGGNTEAFF.

This clone occurred once. The rearrangement links TRBV28 to TRBJ2-7; 7 bases line up with TRBD1. V trimming: 5 bases; J trimming: 0 bases; junction bases outside the gene matches: 13. This CDR3 has 17 residues. Germline CDR1 MDHEN, CDR2 SYDVKM. The CDR3: CASSGGPGQLHSYEQYF. CDR3 sequence (DNA): TGTGCCAGCAGTGGCGGGCCGGGACAGTTACACTCCTACGAGCAGTACTTC.

The chain combines TRBV4-3 with TRBJ1-1; no reliable D call. Germline V gene data show CDR1 as LGHNA and CDR2 as YSLEER. CDR3 size: 15 residues. The ends were cut back, 1 base at V and 0 bases at J, with 9 bases in the middle. Here the CDR3 reads CASSQAHSVNTEAFF. The CDR3 DNA is TGCGCCAGCAGCCAAGCCCACTCGGTGAACACTGAAGCTTTCTTT.

This rearrangement joins TRBV6-1 to TRBJ1-1, with D hard to call. CDR3 length: 15 amino acids. Trimming removed 3 bases from V and 5 bases from J, with 16 bases in between. Germline CDR1 is MNHNS and CDR2 is SASEGT. CDR3 DNA: TGTGCCAGCAGTGAGGAACCGGGAAGACGTACTGAAGCTTTCTTT. This codes for CASSEEPGRRTEAFF.

V and J are TRBV9 and TRBJ2-1; D uncertain. Germline CDR1 SGDLS, CDR2 YYNGEE. The CDR3 extends over 15 amino acids. V was clipped by 0 bases and J by 4 bases, with 11 bases between them. CDR3 in amino acids: CASSVGADPYNEQFF. Here the CDR3 DNA reads TGTGCCAGCAGCGTAGGGGCGGACCCATACAATGAGCAGTTCTTC.

V and J are TRBV7-9 and TRBJ2-3; D gene unclear. Trimming took off 3 bases at V and 6 bases at J, with 13 bases between the two ends. There are 14 residues in the CDR3. Germline-derived CDR1 and CDR2 are SEHNR and FQNEAQ (reference sequence). The CDR3 sequence is CASSFTPTEDTQYF. CDR3 DNA sequence: TGTGCCAGCAGCTTCACTCCGACGGAGGATACGCAGTATTTT.